These 15 T cell receptor beta chains were sequenced from one sample in a study of CD8+CD57+ T cells in acquired aplastic anemia. TCR beta VDJ and CDR3 were profiled, and genomic DNA was the template. TCRdb re-called the reads with MiXCR, one entry per CDR3 protein. Here the sample spans hundreds of thousands of distinct CDR3 sequences, 65% to 75% being singletons. The specimen sequenced was sorted CD4+, CD8+, or CD8+CD57+ T cells (not recorded which) from PBMCs. The origin of the receptors is a human donor in good health, serving as a control.

A note on this clonotype: In this CDR3 the conserved last residue, phenylalanine or tryptophan, is missing, so a read error is likely. No DNA is shown, since the ends of the CDR3 on it are uncertain; the CDR3 is the one TCRdb lists. The chain uses TRBV9 and TRBJ1-2; the D call in the table, TRBD1, was not verified against the DNA. The CDR3 adds up to 13 amino acids, both ends counted. Germline CDR1 and CDR2: SGDLS and YYNGEE. The CDR3 reads CASSPGQPRTSGL.

This rearrangement joins TRBV15 to TRBJ2-7; 7 nucleotides match TRBD2. CDR1 is LNHNV, CDR2 YYDKDF, per germline (reference sequence). The J segment lost 1 base and the V segment lost 0 bases, leaving 21 bases of the junction unmatched. This CDR3 region has 21 residues. The DNA for the CDR3 is TGTGCCACCAGCAGAGATTGGGGAGGGGAGGAGCAAACCTTTCTATCCTACGAGCAGTACTTC. Translated: CATSRDWGGEEQTFLSYEQYF.

The chain couples TRBV20-1 to TRBJ2-7; D might be TRBD1 (6 bases). Germline V gene sequence: CDR1 DFQATT, CDR2 SNEGSKA (reference sequence). The CDR3 contains 15 residues. Trimming removed 6 bases at V and 5 bases at J, with 23 bases between. CDR3 residues: CSAQSLGDKVHEQYF. DNA for the CDR3: TGCAGTGCCCAGAGCTTGGGGGACAAAGTCCACGAGCAGTACTTC.

The rearrangement links TRBV11-2 to TRBJ2-1; 7 nucleotides agree with TRBD1. CDR3 length: 15 amino acids. Germline V gene sequence: CDR1 SGHAT, CDR2 FQNNGV. Germline trimming cut 3 bases from V and 8 bases from J; bases unmatched to any gene: 10. The CDR3 DNA follows: TGTGCCAGCAGCTTTACTGGGACAGTGTTGGATGAGCAGTTCTTC. It codes for CASSFTGTVLDEQFF.

A single count supports this clonotype. One junction end disagrees with the germline gene, perhaps due to a read error. V and J are TRBV7-7 and TRBJ2-5; perhaps D is TRBD1 or TRBD2 (6 bases each). This CDR3 comprises 14 residues. From germline, CDR1 is SSHAT and CDR2 FNYEAQ (reference sequence). The CDR3 loop is CASSASTQGGTQYF. The CDR3 bases are TGTGCTAGCAGCGCAAGTACACAGGGAGGGACCCAGTACTTC.

Many counts were recorded for this clonotype. The rearrangement joins TRBV15 to TRBJ1-3, with no clear D. Germline-derived CDR1 and CDR2 are LNHNV and YYDKDF (reference sequence). The CDR3 sequence is 14 residues long. Trimming stripped 3 bases from V and 0 bases from J, with 6 bases between. The CDR3 nucleotides read TGTGCCACCAGCAGGGAAGTCTCTGGAAACACCATATATTTT. Its translation: CATSREVSGNTIYF.

CDR3 in amino acids: CASSQVRVTGYTSYNEQFF. The DNA of the CDR3 is TGTGCCAGCAGCCAAGTAAGAGTGACCGGCTACACCTCCTACAATGAGCAGTTCTTC. The gene calls are TRBV14 and TRBJ2-1; no reliable D call. The V end lost 1 base, the J end lost 0 bases, and 19 bases lay between the germline ends. Germline CDR1 and CDR2: SGHDN and FVKESK. The CDR3 has 19 amino acids.

This clonotype was observed at least ten times. The J gene is TRBJ2-5, the V gene TRBV5-4, with a possible D match to TRBD2 (7 bases). The length of the CDR3 is 15 residues. V lost 1 base and J lost 2, with 12 bases in between. Germline values: CDR1 SGHNT, CDR2 YYREEE (reference sequence). CDR3 loop: CASSLTAGAQETQYF. The CDR3 nucleotides are TGTGCCAGCAGCTTGACCGCGGGGGCTCAAGAGACCCAGTACTTC.

The rearrangement uses TRBV6-2 or TRBV6-3 and TRBJ2-3, with 15 bases lining up with TRBD2. The CDR3 loop spans 16 amino acids. Losses at the gene ends were 11 bases for V and 6 bases for J; bases not matched to a gene: 12. Germline-derived CDR1 and CDR2 are MNHEY and SVGEGT. CDR3 sequence: CAGSRGLAGGPDTQYF. The CDR3 DNA reads as TGTGCCGGGAGCAGAGGACTAGCGGGGGGGCCTGATACGCAGTATTTT.

On this clonotype: As the CDR3 is not closed by the conserved phenylalanine or tryptophan, this likely results from a read error. CDR3 sequence reads: CAISPWQATEPLHV. CDR3 sequence (DNA): TGTGCCATCAGCCCGTGGCAGGCCACCGAGCCCCTCCACGTT. The chain carries TRBV10-3 and TRBJ1-6; D is uncertain. Trimming stripped 6 bases from V and 13 bases from J, with 19 bases between. The CDR3 extends over 14 amino acids. Germline CDR1 reads ENHRY; CDR2 reads SYGVKD.

The rearrangement links TRBV20-1 to TRBJ2-7; 11 bases are shared with TRBD2. Trimming removed 3 bases from V and 2 bases from J; junction bases left unmatched: 6. Germline assignment: CDR1 DFQATT and CDR2 SNEGSKA (reference sequence). The CDR3 has 15 amino acids. CDR3 in amino acids: CSARTSGDNTYEQYF. CDR3 coding DNA: TGCAGTGCTAGGACTAGCGGGGACAACACCTACGAGCAGTACTTC.

This clonotype occurred many times. The chain joins TRBV19 to TRBJ1-2, with a possible D match to TRBD1 (6 bases). This CDR3 is 13 amino acids long. Trimming removed 11 bases at V and 2 bases at J, with 15 bases between. Germline CDR1 reads LNHDA; CDR2 reads SQIVND (reference sequence). The CDR3 region has the DNA TGTGCCTCGGGGGGGCAGCTCAACTATGGCTACACCTTC. As protein: CASGGQLNYGYTF.

This chain connects TRBV7-9 to TRBJ1-2; TRBD1 might be the D (5 bases). CDR1 SEHNR and CDR2 FQNEAQ come from the germline V gene (reference sequence). Trimming stripped 3 bases from V and 8 bases from J, with 28 bases between. The CDR3 length is 18 residues. The CDR3: CASSLSPGLAGGFEGYTF. CDR3 DNA sequence: TGTGCCAGCAGCTTGTCGCCGGGACTAGCGGGGGGATTCGAAGGCTACACCTTC.

The chain has TRBV7-2 and TRBJ1-1; 12 nucleotides line up with TRBD1. The junction had 14 bases not matched to a gene; V was cut back by 10 bases and J by 14 bases. CDR1 and CDR2 (germline): SGHTA, FQGNSA. This CDR3 region has 13 residues. CDR3 in amino acids: CANGTGGNEKLFF. The CDR3 region has the DNA TGTGCCAACGGGACAGGGGGCAATGAAAAACTGTTCTTT.

A few counts support this clonotype. The chain combines TRBV27 with TRBJ2-1; 8 bases fit TRBD1. This CDR3 is 16 amino acids long. In germline, CDR1 is MNHEY, CDR2 SMNVEV (reference sequence). Trimming cost V 6 bases and J 3 bases; bases outside gene matches: 10. This chain's CDR3 is CASSHRQGPRYNEQFF. The CDR3 DNA reads as TGTGCCAGCAGCCACCGACAGGGGCCACGCTACAATGAGCAGTTCTTC.